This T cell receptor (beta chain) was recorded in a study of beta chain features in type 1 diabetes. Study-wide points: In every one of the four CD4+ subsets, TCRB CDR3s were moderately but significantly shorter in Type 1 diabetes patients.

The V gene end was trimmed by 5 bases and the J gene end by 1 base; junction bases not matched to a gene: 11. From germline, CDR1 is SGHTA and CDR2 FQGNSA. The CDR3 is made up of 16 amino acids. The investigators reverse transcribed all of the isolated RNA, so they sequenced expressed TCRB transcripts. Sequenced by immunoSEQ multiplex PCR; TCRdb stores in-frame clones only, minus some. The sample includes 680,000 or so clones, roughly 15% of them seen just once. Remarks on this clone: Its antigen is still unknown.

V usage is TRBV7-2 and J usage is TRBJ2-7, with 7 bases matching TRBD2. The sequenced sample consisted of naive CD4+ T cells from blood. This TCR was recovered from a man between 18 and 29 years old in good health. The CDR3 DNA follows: TGTGCCAGCAGCCTCTTAGCGGGTTTAAGGTCCTACGAGCAGTACTTC. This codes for CASSLLAGLRSYEQYF.